The clone carrying this T cell receptor beta chain was observed at least ten times. This specimen belongs to a study of blood T cells in healthy people across ages. Together with a sample-barcoded 5' primer, a J-beta primer mix was included in a second PCR lasting about 7 to 11 cycles. From the 5' RACE reads, TCRdb called clonotypes with MiXCR, one entry per CDR3 protein. The table shows 500,000 to 650,000 distinct CDR3 sequences, with around a quarter occurring only once. V was shortened by 5 bases and J by 2 bases, with 15 bases between the two germline ends. Germline values: CDR1 SGHTA, CDR2 FQGNSA. The CDR3 runs 15 residues. The sample was also reused in another study, on T cells of mothers and their children. In that study: Sequencing returned over 8 million TCR beta CDR3 reads per mother and approximately 3 million per child. An overlap that was slightly higher, though non-significant, was seen in related mother-child pairs versus unrelated pairs.

The sequenced sample consisted of blood. The TCR sequence derives from a boy aged 2 to 10 in good health. V gene TRBV7-2 combines with J gene TRBJ2-5; weak D call: TRBD2 (6 bases). CDR3 DNA: TGTGCCAGCAGCCCTCCGGGTAGCGGACAAGAGACCCAGTACTTC. Protein sequence: CASSPPGSGQETQYF.